This entry is about one T cell receptor beta chain. Its antigen is unidentified. Germline loops: CDR1 SGHDT, CDR2 YYEEEE. CDR3 length: 14 amino acids. The ends were cut back, 6 bases at V and 1 base at J, with 11 bases in the middle. The data are from a study of cytomegalovirus exposure and HLA in healthy donors. As for the study in general: The Caucasian-associated ancestry cluster contained 81% of the approximately 400 genotyped donors.

PCR was performed using 60 Vbeta and 13 Jbeta primers. The protocol was immunoSEQ multiplex PCR, while the TCRdb copy is restricted to in-frame clones and leaves out a portion. This sample has approximately 150,000 clones, with 65% to 90% found just once. Whole-study findings and limits: With high specificity and sensitivity, the classifier reportedly diagnosed cytomegalovirus status. Cytomegalovirus-associated status was assigned to around 160 TCR beta chains. TRBV6-2, TRBV6-3 and some other V segments were unresolvable in 87-base-pair reads.

The source material was PBMCs. The receptor was derived from a woman in her twenties or thirties in good health and CMV-seronegative. The chain is built from TRBV5-6 and TRBJ1-3, with D unresolved. CDR3 region: CASTLGGSGNTIYF. CDR3 DNA: TGTGCCAGCACTCTAGGAGGGTCTGGAAACACCATATATTTT.